The entry below gives a single TCR beta chain sequence along with its context. Clones were read by immunoSEQ multiplex PCR, and TCRdb kept only the in-frame ones, dropping some. The sample yields about 280,000 clones, about nine tenths seen once. The data belong to a study of blood T cell repertoires in COVID-19. Overall study: T cells, B-cell-depleted T cells, or PBMCs supplied cDNA or gDNA.

Germline CDR1 is SGHRS and CDR2 is YFSETQ. V dropped 5 bases and J dropped 5 bases, with 13 bases sitting between them. CDR3 length equals 13 residues. Sequencing input: peripheral blood. This clonotype was obtained from a woman in her 50s who had recovered from COVID-19. The chain employs TRBV5-1 and TRBJ1-2; tentatively, D is TRBD1 (5 bases). CDR3 nucleotides: TGCGCCAGCAGGGAAAGACAGCTTTATGGCTACACCTTC. Protein product: CASRERQLYGYTF.